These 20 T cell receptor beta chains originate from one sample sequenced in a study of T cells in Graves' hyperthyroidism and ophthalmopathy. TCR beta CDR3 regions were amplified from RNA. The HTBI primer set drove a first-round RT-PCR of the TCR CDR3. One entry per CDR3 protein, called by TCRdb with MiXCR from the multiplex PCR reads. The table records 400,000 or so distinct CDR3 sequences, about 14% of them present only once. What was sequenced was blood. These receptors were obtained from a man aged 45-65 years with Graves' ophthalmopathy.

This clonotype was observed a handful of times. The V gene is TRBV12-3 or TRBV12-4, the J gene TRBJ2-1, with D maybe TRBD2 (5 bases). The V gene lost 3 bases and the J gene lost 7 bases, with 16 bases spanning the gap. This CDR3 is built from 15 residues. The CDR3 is CASSFPLAIINEQFF. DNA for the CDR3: TGTGCCAGCAGTTTTCCCCTAGCTATAATAAATGAGCAGTTCTTC.

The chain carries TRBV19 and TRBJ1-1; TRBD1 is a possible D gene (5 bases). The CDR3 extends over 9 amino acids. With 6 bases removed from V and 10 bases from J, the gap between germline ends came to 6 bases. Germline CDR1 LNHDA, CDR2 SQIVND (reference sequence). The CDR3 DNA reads TGTGCCAGTAGGGGGACAGCTTTCTTT. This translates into CASRGTAFF.

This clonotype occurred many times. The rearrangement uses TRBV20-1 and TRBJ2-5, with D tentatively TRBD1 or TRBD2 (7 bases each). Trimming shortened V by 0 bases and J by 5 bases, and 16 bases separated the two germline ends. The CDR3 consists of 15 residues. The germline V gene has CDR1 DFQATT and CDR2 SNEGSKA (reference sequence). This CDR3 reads CSARDGQGGRETQYF. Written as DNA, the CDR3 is TGCAGTGCTAGAGATGGGCAGGGGGGGAGGGAGACCCAGTACTTC.

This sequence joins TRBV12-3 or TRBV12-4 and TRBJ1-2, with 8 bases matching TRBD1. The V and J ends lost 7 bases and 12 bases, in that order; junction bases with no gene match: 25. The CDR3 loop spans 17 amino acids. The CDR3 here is CASTPVLDRVVLGGHTF. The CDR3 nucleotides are TGTGCCAGCACCCCGGTTTTGGACAGGGTCGTTCTCGGCGGCCACACCTTC.

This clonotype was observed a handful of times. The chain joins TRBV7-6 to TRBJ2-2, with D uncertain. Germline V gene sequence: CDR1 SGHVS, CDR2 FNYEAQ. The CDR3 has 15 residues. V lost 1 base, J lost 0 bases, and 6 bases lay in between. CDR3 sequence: CASSLGTTNTGELFF. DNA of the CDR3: TGTGCCAGCAGCTTAGGGACCACGAACACCGGGGAGCTGTTTTTT.

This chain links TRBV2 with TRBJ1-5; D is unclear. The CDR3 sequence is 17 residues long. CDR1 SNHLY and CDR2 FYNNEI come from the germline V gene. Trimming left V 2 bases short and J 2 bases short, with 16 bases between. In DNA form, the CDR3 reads TGTGCCAGCAGTGAAAGGAGGCCCGGGAAACGCAATCAGCCCCAGCATTTT. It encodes CASSERRPGKRNQPQHF.

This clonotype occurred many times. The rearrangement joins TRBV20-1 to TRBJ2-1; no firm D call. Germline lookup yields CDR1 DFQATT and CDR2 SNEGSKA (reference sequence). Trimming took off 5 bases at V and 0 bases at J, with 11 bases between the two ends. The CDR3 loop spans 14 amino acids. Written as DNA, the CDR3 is TGCAGTGCTGCGCGGCAGAGCTCCTACAATGAGCAGTTCTTC. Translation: CSAARQSSYNEQFF.

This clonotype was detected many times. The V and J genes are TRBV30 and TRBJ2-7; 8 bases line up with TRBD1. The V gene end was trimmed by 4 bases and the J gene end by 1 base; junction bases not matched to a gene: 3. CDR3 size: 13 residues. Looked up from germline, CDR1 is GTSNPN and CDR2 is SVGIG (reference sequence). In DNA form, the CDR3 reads TGTGCCTGGATCAGGGGGCCTTCCTACGAGCAGTACTTC. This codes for CAWIRGPSYEQYF.

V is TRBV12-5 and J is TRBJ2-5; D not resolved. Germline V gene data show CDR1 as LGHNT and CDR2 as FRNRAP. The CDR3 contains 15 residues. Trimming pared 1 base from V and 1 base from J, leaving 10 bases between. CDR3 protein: CASGLGQAIQETQYF. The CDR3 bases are TGTGCTAGTGGTTTGGGGCAGGCGATCCAAGAGACCCAGTACTTC.

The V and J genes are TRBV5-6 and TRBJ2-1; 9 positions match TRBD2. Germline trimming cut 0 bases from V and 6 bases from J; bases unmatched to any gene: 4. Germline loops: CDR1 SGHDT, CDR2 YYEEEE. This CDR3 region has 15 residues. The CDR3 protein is CASSLGAGGGNEQFF. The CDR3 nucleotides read TGTGCCAGCAGCTTGGGAGCGGGAGGAGGCAATGAGCAGTTCTTC.

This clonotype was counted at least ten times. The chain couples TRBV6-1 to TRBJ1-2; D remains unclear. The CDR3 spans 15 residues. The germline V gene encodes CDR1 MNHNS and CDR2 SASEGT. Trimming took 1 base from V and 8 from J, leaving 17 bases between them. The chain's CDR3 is CASSEGGGLRGGYTF. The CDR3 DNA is TGTGCCAGCAGTGAAGGCGGCGGTTTGAGAGGAGGCTACACCTTC.

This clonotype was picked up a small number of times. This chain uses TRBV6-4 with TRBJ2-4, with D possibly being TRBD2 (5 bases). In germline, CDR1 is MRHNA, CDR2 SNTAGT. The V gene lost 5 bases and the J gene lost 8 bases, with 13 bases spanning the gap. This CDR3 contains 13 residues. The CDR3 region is CASSQGGWDIQYF. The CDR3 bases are TGTGCCAGCAGTCAAGGAGGATGGGACATTCAGTACTTC.

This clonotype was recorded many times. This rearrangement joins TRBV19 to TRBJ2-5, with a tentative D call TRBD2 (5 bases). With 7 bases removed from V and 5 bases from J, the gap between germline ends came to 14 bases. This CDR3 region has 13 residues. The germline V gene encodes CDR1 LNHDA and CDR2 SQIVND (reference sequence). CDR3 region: CASTGVNGETQYF. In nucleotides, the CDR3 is TGTGCCAGTACCGGGGTAAATGGCGAGACCCAGTACTTC. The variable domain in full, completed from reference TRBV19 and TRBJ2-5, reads DGGITQSPKYLFRKEGQNVTLSCEQNLNHDAMYWYRQDPGQGLRLIYYSQIVNDFQKGDIAEGYSVSREKKESFPLTVTSAQKNPTAFYLCASTGVNGETQYFGPGTRLLVL.

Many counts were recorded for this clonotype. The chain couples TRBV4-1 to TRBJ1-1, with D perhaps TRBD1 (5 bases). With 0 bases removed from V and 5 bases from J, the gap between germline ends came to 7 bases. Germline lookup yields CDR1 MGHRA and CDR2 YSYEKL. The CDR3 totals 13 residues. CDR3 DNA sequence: TGCGCCAGCAGCCAAGAGGGGGATACTGAAGCTTTCTTT. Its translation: CASSQEGDTEAFF.

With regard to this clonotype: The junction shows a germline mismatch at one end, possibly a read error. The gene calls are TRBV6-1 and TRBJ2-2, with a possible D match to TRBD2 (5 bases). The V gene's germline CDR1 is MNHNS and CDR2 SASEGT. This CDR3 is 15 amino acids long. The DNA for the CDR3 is TGTGCCAGCAGTAAAGCGGTCCTAACAACCGGGGAGCTGTTTTTT. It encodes CASSKAVLTTGELFF.

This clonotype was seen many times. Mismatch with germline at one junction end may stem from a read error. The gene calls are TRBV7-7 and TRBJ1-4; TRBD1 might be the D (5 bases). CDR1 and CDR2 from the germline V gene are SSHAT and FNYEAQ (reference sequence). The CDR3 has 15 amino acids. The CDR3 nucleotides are TGTGCTAGCAGCGTCGGGGGTTTGGGTAATGAAAAACTGTTTTTT. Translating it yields CASSVGGLGNEKLFF.

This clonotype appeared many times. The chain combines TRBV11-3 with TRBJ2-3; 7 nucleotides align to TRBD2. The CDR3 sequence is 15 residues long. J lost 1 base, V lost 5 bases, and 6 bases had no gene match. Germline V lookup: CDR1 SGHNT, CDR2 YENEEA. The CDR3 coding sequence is TGTGCCAGCAGCCGCGGAACTAGCGGCACAGATACGCAGTATTTT. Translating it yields CASSRGTSGTDTQYF.

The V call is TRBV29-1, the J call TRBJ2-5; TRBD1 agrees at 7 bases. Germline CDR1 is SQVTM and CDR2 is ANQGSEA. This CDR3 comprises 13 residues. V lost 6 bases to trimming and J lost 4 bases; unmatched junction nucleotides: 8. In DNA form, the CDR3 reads TGCAGCGTCGAGGTGACAGGGTTAGAGACCCAGTACTTC. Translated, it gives CSVEVTGLETQYF.

In DNA form, the CDR3 reads TGCGCCAGCAGCTGGGACAGGGTTGAAGCTTTCTTT. This codes for CASSWDRVEAFF. The V and J genes are TRBV5-1 and TRBJ1-1, with 9 bases fitting TRBD1. In germline, CDR1 is SGHRS, CDR2 YFSETQ. CDR3 size: 12 residues. V dropped 3 bases and J dropped 7; count of bases not matched to a gene: 1.

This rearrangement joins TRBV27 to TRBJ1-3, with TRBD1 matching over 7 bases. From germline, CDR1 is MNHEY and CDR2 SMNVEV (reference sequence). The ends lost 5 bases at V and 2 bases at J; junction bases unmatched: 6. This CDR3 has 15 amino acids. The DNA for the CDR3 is TGTGCCAGCAGTCTGACAGGGAATCCTGGAAACACCATATATTTT. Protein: CASSLTGNPGNTIYF.